The rows below give T cell receptor beta chains drawn from one sample of a study of cytomegalovirus exposure and HLA in healthy donors. TCRdb's table, derived via immunoSEQ multiplex PCR, lists solely in-frame clones and lacks some. This sample has some 150,000 clones, with about 71% found just once. What was sequenced was PBMCs. The receptors originated from a woman aged 25 to 39 in good health and CMV-seronegative. Each CDR3 is given with its conserved first and last residue. D genes are given only for firm matches. Rows may omit the clone size; those that give it use once, few, many or a size class.

CASSLRTSGGEGGETQYF TGCGCCAGCAGCTTACGGACTAGCGGGGGGGAAGGCGGTGAGACCCAGTACTTC TRBJ2-5 TRBV4-3 NA 18 TRBD2
CASSSIGTPSETQYF TGTGCCAGCAGCTCCATCGGGACTCCCTCGGAGACCCAGTACTTC TRBJ2-5 TRBV5-4 once 15 NA
CASRLAGGREQYF TGTGCCAGCCGACTAGCGGGAGGCCGCGAGCAGTACTTC TRBJ2-7 TRBV6-6 once 13 TRBD2
CASSLGTGIGNTIYF TGTGCCAGCAGTTTAGGGACAGGGATAGGTAACACCATATATTTT TRBJ1-3 TRBV28 once 15 TRBD1
CASSDGRGRGNTEAFF TGTGCCAGCAGTGACGGCAGGGGGCGAGGGAACACTGAAGCTTTCTTT TRBJ1-1 TRBV2 NA 16 TRBD1
CAISGGRTGQTYTGELFF TGTGCCATCAGTGGAGGGAGGACAGGGCAAACGTACACCGGGGAGCTGTTTTTT TRBJ2-2 TRBV10-3 NA 18 TRBD1
CASRNRGSYEQYF TGTGCCAGCAGAAACAGGGGGTCCTACGAGCAGTACTTC TRBJ2-7 TRBV28 NA 13 TRBD1
CASRQGALGNEQFF TGTGCCAGCAGACAGGGGGCTTTAGGCAATGAGCAGTTCTTC TRBJ2-1 TRBV28 few 14 TRBD1
CASSQEGGYPETQYF TGCGCCAGCAGCCAAGAAGGGGGTTACCCAGAGACCCAGTACTTC TRBJ2-5 TRBV4-1 NA 15 NA
CASSLGTGRTGELFF TGTGCCAGCAGCTTAGGGACAGGGAGAACCGGGGAGCTGTTTTTT TRBJ2-2 TRBV7-9 once 15 TRBD1
CASSIGGLAREQYF TGTGCCAGTAGTATAGGGGGACTAGCGCGTGAGCAGTACTTC TRBJ2-7 TRBV19 NA 14 TRBD2
CASSMRDRYNYGYTF TGTGCCAGTAGTATGAGGGACAGATATAACTATGGCTACACCTTC TRBJ1-2 TRBV19 once 15 TRBD1
CATSPLGGGTNEKLFF TGTGCCACCAGCCCTCTGGGGGGGGGTACTAATGAAAAACTGTTTTTT TRBJ1-4 TRBV15 NA 16 NA
CASRSDRGRSGELFF TGTGCCAGCAGATCGGACAGGGGGCGATCCGGGGAGCTGTTTTTT TRBJ2-2 TRBV5-5 NA 15 TRBD1
CASSISQAVYGYTF TGTGCCAGTAGTATCTCTCAGGCCGTCTATGGCTACACCTTC TRBJ1-2 TRBV19 NA 14 NA
CASIRGAYNSPLHF TGTGCCAGCATCAGGGGGGCGTATAATTCACCCCTCCACTTT TRBJ1-6 TRBV2 NA 14 TRBD1
CASSEVRQETQYF TGTGCCAGCAGTGAGGTCAGGCAAGAGACCCAGTACTTC TRBJ2-5 TRBV2 NA 13 NA
CASSQDVGAAGGYTF TGCGCCAGCAGCCAAGATGTCGGAGCAGCGGGCGGCTACACCTTC TRBJ1-2 TRBV4-1 NA 15 NA
CASRGPPGTGIGGNTIYF TGTGCCAGCAGAGGGCCCCCCGGGACAGGAATAGGTGGAAACACCATATATTTT TRBJ1-3 TRBV28 NA 18 TRBD1
CASSLERGQPQHF TGTGCCAGCAGCTTAGAGCGGGGTCAGCCCCAGCATTTT TRBJ1-5 TRBV7-9 NA 13 NA
CASSLPRGRGLANTGELFF TGTGCCAGCAGCCTCCCCCGAGGCAGGGGACTAGCGAACACCGGGGAGCTGTTTTTT TRBJ2-2 TRBV4-2 NA 19 TRBD2
CATSSLTSGRENEQFF TGTGCCACCAGCAGCCTTACTAGCGGGAGGGAAAATGAGCAGTTCTTC TRBJ2-1 TRBV15 NA 16 TRBD2
CASSPLASGVTDTQYF TGCGCCAGCAGCCCATTGGCCAGCGGAGTAACAGATACGCAGTATTTT TRBJ2-3 TRBV4-3 NA 16 NA
CASSLMDNSYEQYF TGCGCCAGCAGCTTGATGGACAACTCCTACGAGCAGTACTTC TRBJ2-7 TRBV5-1 NA 14 NA
CATSRELPGQVYTGELFF TGTGCCACCAGCAGAGAACTACCGGGACAGGTTTACACCGGGGAGCTGTTTTTT TRBJ2-2 TRBV15 NA 18 TRBD1
CASSGGHKGAGNQPQHF TGCGCCAGCAGTGGGGGACATAAAGGGGCAGGGAATCAGCCCCAGCATTTT TRBJ1-5 TRBV10-1 NA 17 NA
CASRKTGGLSEKLFF TGTGCCAGCAGAAAGACAGGGGGATTGAGTGAAAAACTGTTTTTT TRBJ1-4 TRBV6-5 NA 15 TRBD1
CASSERQPQHF TGTGCCAGCAGTGAGCGACAGCCCCAGCATTTT TRBJ1-5 TRBV28 few 11 NA
CASSTTGTGNQPQHF TGTGCCAGCAGTACAACTGGGACAGGCAATCAGCCCCAGCATTTT TRBJ1-5 TRBV27 NA 15 TRBD1
CASSAGDREAFF TGTGCCAGCAGCGCGGGGGACAGAGAAGCTTTCTTT TRBJ1-1 TRBV9 NA 12 TRBD1
CAISERTGAYEQYF TGTGCCATCAGTGAAAGGACAGGGGCCTACGAGCAGTACTTC TRBJ2-7 TRBV10-3 NA 14 TRBD1
CASSRWTSGKETQYF TGTGCCAGCAGTCGGTGGACTAGCGGGAAGGAGACCCAGTACTTC TRBJ2-5 TRBV28 NA 15 TRBD2
CASSPLLSSYEQYF TGTGCCAGCTCACCACTTCTCAGCTCCTACGAGCAGTACTTC TRBJ2-7 TRBV18 NA 14 NA
CASSLSGGPEAFF TGCGCCAGCAGCTTGTCCGGGGGGCCTGAAGCTTTCTTT TRBJ1-1 TRBV5-1 NA 13 NA
CASRDRGGQPQHF TGTGCCAGCAGAGACCGTGGAGGACAGCCCCAGCATTTT TRBJ1-5 TRBV2 NA 13 NA